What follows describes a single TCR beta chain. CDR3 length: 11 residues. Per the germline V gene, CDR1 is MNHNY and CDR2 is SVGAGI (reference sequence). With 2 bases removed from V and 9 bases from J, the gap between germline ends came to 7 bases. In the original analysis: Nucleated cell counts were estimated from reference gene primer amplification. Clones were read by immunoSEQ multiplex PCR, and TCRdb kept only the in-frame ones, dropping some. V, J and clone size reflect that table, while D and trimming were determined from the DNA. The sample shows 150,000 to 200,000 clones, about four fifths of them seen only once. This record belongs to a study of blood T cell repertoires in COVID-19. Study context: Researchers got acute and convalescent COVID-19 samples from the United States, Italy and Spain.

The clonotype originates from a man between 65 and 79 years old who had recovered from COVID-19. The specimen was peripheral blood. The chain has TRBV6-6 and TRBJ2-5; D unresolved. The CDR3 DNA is TGTGCCAGCAGTTACGAGCAGGCCCAGTACTTC. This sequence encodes CASSYEQAQYF.